The 7 T cell receptor beta chains in this list originate from one sample, sequenced in a study of T cell responses to AZD1222 COVID-19 vaccine. The protocol was immunoSEQ multiplex PCR, while the TCRdb copy is restricted to in-frame clones and leaves out a portion. Here the sample spans 85,000 to 120,000 clones, around 91% being singletons. Source: peripheral blood, taken 28 days after the second AZD1222 dose. The receptors derive from an adult who received the AZD1222 COVID-19 vaccine.

The chain is built from TRBV6-5 and TRBJ2-3; the D gene could be TRBD1 or TRBD2 (5 bases each). This CDR3 contains 15 residues. The germline CDR1 and CDR2 sequences are MNHEY and SVGAGI. V lost 5 bases, J lost 3 bases, and 15 bases lay in between. As DNA, the CDR3 is TGTGCCAGCAGTACCCTTGGGGGTACGACAGATACGCAGTATTTT. Translating gives CASSTLGGTTDTQYF.

The V call is TRBV19, the J call TRBJ2-1; D tentatively reads TRBD1 or TRBD2 (5 bases each). The ends were cut back, 5 bases at V and 3 bases at J, with 17 bases in the middle. CDR1 and CDR2 (germline): LNHDA, SQIVND (reference sequence). The CDR3 spans 16 residues. This chain's CDR3 is CASSGARVGDYNEQFF. The CDR3 DNA is TGTGCCAGTAGTGGCGCAAGGGTGGGGGACTACAATGAGCAGTTCTTC.

This chain uses TRBV5-6 with TRBJ2-5; 7 nucleotides agree with TRBD1. The ends lost 4 bases at V and 4 bases at J; junction bases unmatched: 13. The CDR3 has 16 residues. Germline V gene sequence: CDR1 SGHDT, CDR2 YYEEEE. This chain's CDR3 is CASSKDRQGVVETQYF. The CDR3 DNA reads TGTGCCAGCAGCAAGGACCGACAGGGAGTAGTAGAGACCCAGTACTTC.

J is TRBJ1-2 and V is TRBV6-1, with TRBD1 matching over 7 bases. From germline, CDR1 is MNHNS and CDR2 SASEGT. The trim removed 2 bases at V and 7 bases at J, leaving 4 bases unmatched. The CDR3 length is 13 residues. The CDR3 region is CASSELRGAGYTF. Written as DNA, the CDR3 is TGTGCCAGCAGTGAACTCAGGGGGGCTGGCTACACCTTC.

The chain has TRBV4-1 and TRBJ2-7; no clear D. The CDR3 is 13 residues long. V shed 1 base and J shed 2 bases, with 6 bases lying between them. Germline CDR1 reads MGHRA; CDR2 reads YSYEKL. The DNA for the CDR3 is TGCGCCAGCAGCCAAGGTGGGGCCTACGAGCAGTACTTC. Translation gives CASSQGGAYEQYF.

The chain has TRBV6-2 or TRBV6-3 and TRBJ2-7, with no clear D. The V gene's germline CDR1 is MNHEY and CDR2 SVGEGT. V was shortened by 6 bases and J by 2 bases, with 11 bases between the two germline ends. The CDR3 extends over 13 amino acids. The CDR3 loop is CASSLGVAYEQYF. The CDR3 DNA sequence: TGTGCCAGCAGCCTCGGCGTAGCCTACGAGCAGTACTTC.

The chain uses TRBV5-6 and TRBJ1-1; D is uncertain. The CDR3 totals 13 residues. V was cut by 0 bases and J by 10 bases, with 13 bases left in between. The germline gives CDR1 SGHDT, CDR2 YYEEEE. CDR3 residues: CASSLEGVRGAFF. CDR3 DNA: TGTGCCAGCAGCTTGGAAGGAGTTCGGGGAGCTTTCTTT.